This passage covers 3 T cell receptor beta chains from one sample sequenced in a study of cytomegalovirus exposure and HLA in healthy donors. PCR was performed using 60 Vbeta and 13 Jbeta primers. Data came from immunoSEQ multiplex PCR; TCRdb stores just in-frame clones and leaves some out. The sample includes some 120,000 clones, roughly four fifths of them seen just once. Sample: PBMCs. These receptors were obtained from a woman between 50 and 59 years old in good health and CMV-seropositive.

The chain employs TRBV27 and TRBJ2-3, with 8 bases aligning to TRBD2. V gave up 4 bases and J gave up 1 base; unmatched junction bases: 4. Germline V gene lookup returns CDR1 MNHEY and CDR2 SMNVEV (reference sequence). The CDR3 consists of 15 residues. This chain's CDR3 is CASSSGGAGTDTQYF. For the CDR3, the DNA is TGTGCCAGCAGTTCCGGGGGGGCGGGCACAGATACGCAGTATTTT.

This chain joins TRBV19 and TRBJ1-1, with D hard to call. The length of the CDR3 is 13 residues. The germline CDR1 and CDR2 sequences are LNHDA and SQIVND (reference sequence). V shed 7 bases and J shed 4 bases, with 13 bases lying between them. CDR3 sequence reads: CASTRRAVTEAFF. Here the CDR3 DNA reads TGTGCCAGTACCCGGCGCGCGGTCACTGAAGCTTTCTTT.

In this sample, this clone turned up many times. This chain joins TRBV7-6 and TRBJ2-7; 7 nucleotides agree with TRBD1. Trimming removed 4 bases from V and 2 bases from J; junction bases left unmatched: 11. The CDR3 is 16 residues long. Germline CDR1 is SGHVS and CDR2 is FNYEAQ. The CDR3 bases are TGTGCCAGCAGCTCTAGATTCCGGGACAGCCCCTACGAGCAGTACTTC. It yields the protein CASSSRFRDSPYEQYF.